One sample yielded the 30 T cell receptor beta chains listed below, sequenced in a study of molecular identifiers for immune sequencing clone quantification. TCRdb fed the PCR reads into MiXCR, producing one record per CDR3 protein. The sample lists about 36,000 distinct CDR3 sequences; less than 20% were seen once. Sample: naive CD8+ T cells from blood, with Jurkat cell RNA spiked in. The subset denotes: FACS-sorted CD8+CD4-CCR7+CD45RA+ naive T cells. All receptors derive from a human donor in good health. Some libraries in this study had Jurkat cell RNA spiked in.

This clonotype came up a few times. This sequence joins TRBV6-6 and TRBJ1-1; no firm D call. CDR3 length: 12 amino acids. V was cut by 5 bases and J by 4 bases, with 8 bases left in between. The germline gives CDR1 MNHNY, CDR2 SVGAGI (reference sequence). CDR3 DNA: TGTGCCAGCAGTCAGATGCTCACTGAAGCTTTCTTT. Translation: CASSQMLTEAFF.

The sample holds many counts of this clonotype. V usage is TRBV20-1 and J usage is TRBJ1-2; no reliable D call. This CDR3 spans 12 amino acids. Per the germline V gene, CDR1 is DFQATT and CDR2 is SNEGSKA (reference sequence). The ends were cut back, 3 bases at V and 4 bases at J, with 9 bases in the middle. DNA for the CDR3: TGCAGTGCTAGTCCAGGCTTCTATGGCTACACCTTC. Its protein is CSASPGFYGYTF.

CDR3 sequence: CASSLEGQDLVAQYF. CDR3 nucleotides: TGTGCCAGCAGCTTAGAGGGACAGGACTTGGTGGCCCAGTACTTC. The V call is TRBV11-2, the J call TRBJ2-5; 8 bases fit TRBD1. The CDR3 contains 15 residues. The germline CDR1 and CDR2 sequences are SGHAT and FQNNGV. The V gene end was trimmed by 0 bases and the J gene end by 9 bases; junction bases not matched to a gene: 9. The complete variable domain, with remaining parts taken from reference TRBV11-2 and TRBJ2-5, reads EAGVAQSPRYKIIEKRQSVAFWCNPISGHATLYWYQQILGQGPKLLIQFQNNGVVDDSQLPKDRFSAERLKGVDSTLKIQPAKLEDSAVYLCASSLEGQDLVAQYFGPGTRLLVL.

This clonotype is labeled medium-sized (0.01 to 0.1%). The CDR3 loop is CSARFPGSYNEQFF. The DNA of the CDR3 is TGCAGTGCTAGATTCCCCGGCTCCTACAATGAGCAGTTCTTC. The chain recombines TRBV20-1 with TRBJ2-1; no clear D gene. Germline loops: CDR1 DFQATT, CDR2 SNEGSKA (reference sequence). Trimming stripped 2 bases from V and 0 bases from J, with 8 bases between. This CDR3 has 14 amino acids.

At least ten counts were recorded for this clonotype. The chain recombines TRBV9 with TRBJ2-7; D is uncertain. The CDR3 totals 13 residues. With 0 bases removed from V and 6 bases from J, the gap between germline ends came to 10 bases. From germline, CDR1 is SGDLS and CDR2 YYNGEE. CDR3: CASSVGVVGEQYF. The CDR3 DNA reads as TGTGCCAGCAGCGTAGGGGTGGTGGGCGAGCAGTACTTC.

The rearrangement links TRBV4-3 to TRBJ2-7; D gene uncertain. Trimming took off 0 bases at V and 2 bases at J, with 8 bases between the two ends. The V gene's germline CDR1 is LGHNA and CDR2 YSLEER. CDR3 length: 14 amino acids. CDR3 bases: TGCGCCAGCAGCCAAGAAAGAATGACCTACGAGCAGTACTTC. Translated, it gives CASSQERMTYEQYF.

This clonotype was detected ten times or more. V usage is TRBV5-6 and J usage is TRBJ1-1; 10 nucleotides match TRBD1. V shed 4 bases and J 5 bases; nucleotides not matched to a gene: 5. Per the germline V gene, CDR1 is SGHDT and CDR2 is YYEEEE. There are 14 residues in the CDR3. The CDR3 DNA follows: TGTGCCAGCAGCATGGGGACAGGGGATACTGAAGCTTTCTTT. Its protein product is CASSMGTGDTEAFF.

In its sample, this clonotype was seen a few times. The J gene is TRBJ2-2, the V gene TRBV6-2 or TRBV6-3; no reliable D call. Germline loops: CDR1 MNHEY, CDR2 SVGEGT. This CDR3 spans 15 amino acids. Trimming stripped 6 bases from V and 3 bases from J, with 14 bases between. CDR3 protein: CASSQHLYYTGELFF. CDR3 coding DNA: TGTGCCAGCAGCCAACATCTGTACTACACCGGGGAGCTGTTTTTT.

This clonotype has ten or more counts. The genes are TRBV7-6 and TRBJ2-3; tentative D call: TRBD2 (7 bases). The V gene's germline CDR1 is SGHVS and CDR2 FNYEAQ. Trimming took 6 bases from V and 2 from J, leaving 24 bases between them. The CDR3 covers 18 residues. CDR3 residues: CASRSKGGGESYTDTQYF. The CDR3, as DNA: TGTGCCAGCAGGTCAAAAGGGGGGGGCGAATCCTACACAGATACGCAGTATTTT.

Ten or more counts support this clonotype. The rearrangement links TRBV12-3 or TRBV12-4 to TRBJ2-1; TRBD1 aligns across 7 bases. The length of the CDR3 is 13 residues. V gave up 8 bases and J gave up 5 bases; unmatched junction bases: 6. The CDR3 nucleotides are TGTGCCAGCGAGGGGGACAGAGACAATGAGCAGTTCTTC. The encoded protein is CASEGDRDNEQFF.

Concerning this clonotype itself: This may stem from a read error, because a much larger clone lies one nucleotide away. The rearrangement joins TRBV28 to TRBJ1-1; D might be TRBD1 (5 bases). The CDR3 spans 13 residues. Trimming pared 3 bases from V and 1 base from J, leaving 6 bases between. CDR1 and CDR2 (germline): MDHEN, SYDVKM. The CDR3 loop is CASSFRANTEAFF. DNA of the CDR3: TGTGCCAGCAGTTTCAGGGCGAACACTGAAGCTTTCTTT.

For this clonotype: The junction and the germline gene differ at one end; a read error may be behind it. The rearrangement links TRBV6-2 or TRBV6-3 to TRBJ2-7, with no clear D. Looked up from germline, CDR1 is MNHEY and CDR2 is SVGEGT. The CDR3 covers 11 residues. The CDR3 protein is CTSSLRSEQYF. The CDR3 nucleotides read TGTACCAGCAGTTTGCGGAGCGAGCAGTACTTC.

The V and J genes are TRBV27 and TRBJ1-6, with 7 bases aligning to TRBD1. Germline loops: CDR1 MNHEY, CDR2 SMNVEV (reference sequence). V was pared by 3 bases and J by 9 bases, with 2 bases of the junction left unmatched. The CDR3 covers 13 residues. The CDR3: CASSFPGGSPLHF. The CDR3 nucleotides are TGTGCCAGCAGTTTTCCAGGGGGTTCACCCCTCCACTTT.

The chain's CDR3 is CASSFRDIQETQYF. The CDR3 nucleotides are TGTGCCAGCTCGTTCCGGGACATACAAGAGACCCAGTACTTC. The rearrangement links TRBV18 to TRBJ2-5, with D perhaps TRBD1 (6 bases). CDR3 size: 14 residues. Trimming shortened V by 6 bases and J by 2 bases, and 13 bases separated the two germline ends. CDR1 is KGHSH and CDR2 is LQKENI in the germline V gene. Supplemented by reference TRBV18 and TRBJ2-5, the full variable domain reads NAGVMQNPRHLVRRRGQEARLRCSPMKGHSHVYWYRQLPEEGLKFMVYLQKENIIDESGMPKERFSAEFPKEGPSILRIQQVVRGDSAAYFCASSFRDIQETQYFGPGTRLLVL.

There are many counts of this clonotype. The chain links TRBV12-3 or TRBV12-4 to TRBJ1-1; D gene unclear. V was pared by 4 bases and J by 7 bases, with 13 bases between. The CDR3 is 13 residues long. This chain's CDR3 is CASSSGFSIEAFF. The CDR3 DNA follows: TGTGCCAGCAGTTCCGGGTTTAGTATTGAAGCTTTCTTT.

Ten or more counts support this clonotype. V gene TRBV29-1 combines with J gene TRBJ1-4, with D unresolved. Trimming cost V 4 bases and J 8 bases, with 8 bases left between them. CDR1 and CDR2 (germline): SQVTM, ANQGSEA. The CDR3 runs to 11 residues. CDR3 DNA: TGCAGCGTTGTAGTGGGGGAAAAACTGTTTTTT. Encoded protein: CSVVVGEKLFF.

At least ten counts were recorded for this clonotype. J is TRBJ2-7 and V is TRBV7-9, with D maybe TRBD2 (5 bases). Germline V gene data show CDR1 as SEHNR and CDR2 as FQNEAQ (reference sequence). Trimming shortened V by 3 bases and J by 6 bases, and 9 bases separated the two germline ends. This CDR3 has 12 residues. The chain's CDR3 is CASSFGNPEQYF. The CDR3 DNA follows: TGTGCCAGCAGCTTCGGGAATCCCGAGCAGTACTTC. The variable domain in full, with the rest retrieved from reference TRBV7-9 and TRBJ2-7, is DTGVSQNPRHKITKRGQNVTFRCDPISEHNRLYWYRQTLGQGPEFLTYFQNEAQLEKSRLLSDRFSAERPKGSFSTLEIQRTEQGDSAMYLCASSFGNPEQYFGPGTRLTVT.

The table lists this clonotype with many counts. The rearrangement links TRBV13 to TRBJ2-7; D not resolved. The CDR3 is 13 residues long. Trimming took off 8 bases at V and 1 base at J, with 12 bases between the two ends. CDR1 is PRHDT, CDR2 FYEKMQ, per germline (reference sequence). The CDR3 sequence is CASSRSWSYEQYF. The CDR3 nucleotides read TGTGCCAGCTCAAGGTCGTGGTCCTACGAGCAGTACTTC.

There are many counts of this clonotype. This chain connects TRBV7-8 to TRBJ2-6, with a tentative D call TRBD2 (5 bases). Germline V gene data show CDR1 as SGHVS and CDR2 as FQNEAQ. Trimming removed 1 base at V and 2 bases at J, with 24 bases between. The CDR3 length is 21 residues. CDR3 bases: TGTGCCAGCAGCTTAGTTACGCTGGCGGACTCTTCTCCGGCTGGGGCCAACGTCCTGACTTTC. Translated: CASSLVTLADSSPAGANVLTF.

This clonotype was observed many times. The rearrangement links TRBV9 to TRBJ2-3; D gene ambiguous. V lost 3 bases and J 4 bases, leaving 9 bases between the germline ends. This CDR3 has 13 amino acids. CDR1 is SGDLS, CDR2 YYNGEE, per germline. The CDR3 DNA reads as TGTGCCAGCAGCGCCCTGAGCTCAGATACGCAGTATTTT. Residues: CASSALSSDTQYF.

This clonotype was seen at least ten times. This sequence joins TRBV7-8 and TRBJ2-7; perhaps TRBD2 as D (5 bases). Trimming stripped 1 base from V and 4 bases from J, with 8 bases between. The CDR3 is made up of 13 amino acids. Germline V lookup: CDR1 SGHVS, CDR2 FQNEAQ. CDR3 residues: CASSLGREYEQYF. The DNA of the CDR3 is TGTGCCAGCAGCTTAGGAAGGGAGTACGAGCAGTACTTC.

This clonotype was seen more than once but under ten times. The chain has TRBV27 and TRBJ2-7; D uncertain. The CDR3 has 15 amino acids. V was shortened by 0 bases and J by 2 bases, with 11 bases between the two germline ends. In germline, CDR1 is MNHEY, CDR2 SMNVEV (reference sequence). The CDR3 loop reads CASSLSVGRTYEQYF. The CDR3 DNA reads TGTGCCAGCAGTTTATCTGTCGGCAGAACCTACGAGCAGTACTTC.

This clonotype was detected ten times or more. The chain combines TRBV6-2 or TRBV6-3 with TRBJ2-5, with 9 bases that match TRBD2. Germline V gene data show CDR1 as MNHEY and CDR2 as SVGEGT. The CDR3 spans 18 residues. V was pared by 0 bases and J by 3 bases, with 11 bases of the junction left unmatched. CDR3 protein: CASSYSLTVAGVKETQYF. The CDR3 region has the DNA TGTGCCAGCAGTTACTCACTAACGGTAGCGGGAGTGAAAGAGACCCAGTACTTC.

This clonotype was detected only a few times. The chain joins TRBV12-3 or TRBV12-4 to TRBJ1-1, with D possibly matching TRBD1 (6 bases). This CDR3 region has 15 residues. The V and J ends lost 3 bases and 2 bases respectively, with 13 bases between them. The CDR3 protein is CASSLPPTGNTEAFF. The CDR3 DNA reads as TGTGCCAGCAGTTTGCCCCCGACAGGAAACACTGAAGCTTTCTTT.

This clonotype was detected many times. The chain has TRBV5-5 and TRBJ2-7; TRBD1 matches 8 bases. The germline V gene has CDR1 SGHKS and CDR2 YYEKEE (reference sequence). V was pared by 4 bases and J by 3 bases, with 12 bases of the junction left unmatched. CDR3 length: 16 residues. CDR3 bases: TGTGCCAGCAGCGCCAGTTACAGGGGGATGGACTACGAGCAGTACTTC. Translation gives CASSASYRGMDYEQYF.

The table lists this clonotype with a few counts. The rearrangement links TRBV6-5 to TRBJ1-1; no reliable D call. The CDR3 is 13 amino acids. CDR1 MNHEY and CDR2 SVGAGI come from the germline V gene. V gave up 5 bases and J gave up 1 base, with 8 bases separating them. CDR3 in DNA: TGTGCCAGCAGTCAGAGTAAGAACACTGAAGCTTTCTTT. This codes for CASSQSKNTEAFF.

This clonotype was detected once. Since a much larger clone is just one base distant, this may be a read error. The chain employs TRBV11-2 and TRBJ2-3; no clear D. The CDR3 is 12 residues long. CDR1 and CDR2 from the germline V gene are SGHAT and FQNNGV. The CDR3 loop is CASSSHEDTQCF. The CDR3 coding sequence is TGTGCCAGCAGCTCCCATGAAGATACGCAGTGTTTT.

The sample holds many counts of this clonotype. This sequence joins TRBV5-5 and TRBJ2-7; 7 positions agree with TRBD2. The V segment lost 5 bases and the J segment 7 bases; nucleotides outside the gene matches: 6. The length of the CDR3 is 12 residues. Per the germline V gene, CDR1 is SGHKS and CDR2 is YYEKEE (reference sequence). The CDR3 here is CASRRGSGEQYF. The CDR3 nucleotides read TGTGCCAGCAGGCGGGGGTCCGGGGAGCAGTACTTC.

The CDR3, as DNA: TGCAGCGTTGAAGATTGGACGGGACAGGGGGTTTACGAGCAGTACTTC. It yields the protein CSVEDWTGQGVYEQYF. The chain recombines TRBV29-1 with TRBJ2-7; 11 bases fit TRBD1. The CDR3 loop spans 16 amino acids. V gave up 0 bases and J gave up 4 bases; unmatched junction bases: 8. The germline gives CDR1 SQVTM, CDR2 ANQGSEA.

This clonotype has at least ten counts. The chain recombines TRBV14 with TRBJ2-7; tentatively, D is TRBD1 (6 bases). Per the germline V gene, CDR1 is SGHDN and CDR2 is FVKESK. With 2 bases removed from V and 6 bases from J, the gap between germline ends came to 11 bases. CDR3 length: 13 residues. The CDR3 DNA follows: TGTGCCAGCAGCCAATGGTCAGGGGCCGAGCAGTACTTC. Encoded protein: CASSQWSGAEQYF.